This TCR beta chain was retrieved from a study of cytomegalovirus exposure and HLA in healthy donors (dated by TCRdb to about 2017). Background for the entire study: A later analysis indicated that the 110 or so validation repertoires were generated on the platform also employed for the approximately 670 repertoires of the first cohort. The aim of the study was to test whether cataloging public T cell receptors could identify signatures of past pathogen exposure. Besides the first cohort of hundreds of subjects, a separate validation cohort made up of 120 different subjects was used. High-throughput TCR immunosequencing, statistical association of individual TCRs with disease status, and machine learning were combined to predict cytomegalovirus infection status. What the authors observed across the whole study: A later analysis had no HLA typing for the validation cohort, so co-occurrence there was scored across all 110 or so repertoires. According to the authors, the approach could potentially be generalized to other disease states and immunological phenotypes. A few of the identified cytomegalovirus-associated TCR beta chains were confirmed in vitro to be specific for cytomegalovirus antigens. The classifier was reported to diagnose cytomegalovirus status with high specificity and sensitivity in both the original and validation cohorts. In the study, about 150 TCR beta chains were listed as associated with cytomegalovirus. In a later analysis, TCRs clustered in the first cohort were found to also tend to co-occur in the 120 or so validation repertoires, with over 90% of cluster scores above 0. Most TCR sequences were seen in very few donors, while some public TCRs were found in many individuals.

The donors belonged to the validation cohort of approximately 130 subjects, which was separate from the approximately 700-subject first cohort. As to this clone: The antigen it binds to is not known. Base qualities are not at hand, and no much larger clone is one base apart.

The protocol used for the library was the immunoSEQ multiplex PCR assay. As for how the authors treated the data: To diagnose cytomegalovirus status from the catalog of TCR beta chain sequences, a statistical classification framework was built. TCRdb carries this immuneACCESS record with in-frame sequences only. Its versions omit some clonotypes, under half of them owing to an unresolved V gene in the studies checked, with the rest unexplained. V, J and clone size were drawn from that table, and D and trimming were deduced from the DNA. Counted in this sample were about 110,000 clones; approximately 94% of them appeared once. Of the sample, 0.67% falls within the top ten clones. The V and J ends are trimmed by 5 bases and 1 base, leaving 15 bases between them. The CDR3 numbers 15 residues from cysteine through phenylalanine. Only the CDR3 DNA is retained, 45 bases long and in frame from the first base. The CDR1 and CDR2 encoded by the germline V gene are SGHRS and YFSETQ.

The chain is assembled from TRBV5-1 and TRBJ1-1; the D gene identity is not certain. The sample consisted of PBMCs. This receptor was obtained from a woman aged 18-35 years in good health and CMV-seronegative. Here is the DNA: TGCGCCAGCAGTACTGTTCCGGGTACGAACACTGAAGCTTTCTTT. Translated, it reads CASSTVPGTNTEAFF.